This T cell receptor (beta chain) comes out of a study of neoadjuvant anti-PD-1 for oral cavity cancer. Clones were read by immunoSEQ multiplex PCR, and TCRdb kept only the in-frame ones, dropping some. The data show some 70,000 clones, roughly 85% seen once. Germline CDR1 and CDR2: LNHNV and YYDKDF (reference sequence). Between the trimmed V and J ends, which lost 0 bases and 3 bases, there was a span of 6 bases. The CDR3 contains 13 residues. Documented time point: after neoadjuvant nivolumab, at surgical resection. The chain uses TRBV15 and TRBJ2-7; D ambiguous. This clonotype was sampled from a person between 35 and 79 years old with oral cavity squamous cell carcinoma. The material sequenced was PBMCs, taken after nivolumab (anti-PD-1) treatment. As DNA, the CDR3 is TGTGCCACCAGCAGAGACCCCGACTACGAGCAGTACTTC. The encoded protein is CATSRDPDYEQYF.